This passage covers 27 T cell receptor beta chains from one sample sequenced in a study of T-cell memory formation after mild COVID-19. TCRdb re-called the 5' RACE reads with MiXCR, one entry per CDR3 protein. The sample consists of about 410,000 distinct CDR3 sequences, 23% of them appearing once. The sample comprised PBMCs or a T cell subset sorted from them (not recorded which). All receptors come from an adult woman who had mild COVID-19 (a few samples of this study predate the infection). Cell type and time point are not known.

The chain has TRBV6-6 and TRBJ1-2, with a tentative D call TRBD1 (5 bases). The CDR3 covers 13 residues. V lost 6 bases to trimming and J lost 4 bases, with 12 bases between them. Per the germline V gene, CDR1 is MNHNY and CDR2 is SVGAGI (reference sequence). This CDR3 is CASRGRLSYGYTF. In DNA, the CDR3 is TGTGCCAGCAGGGGGCGCCTAAGCTATGGCTACACCTTC.

This chain's CDR3 is CASSSGVGLTGELFF. DNA for the CDR3: TGCGCCAGCAGCTCTGGAGTGGGGCTCACCGGGGAGCTGTTTTTT. The V and J genes are TRBV5-1 and TRBJ2-2; D is perhaps TRBD1 (5 bases). CDR3 length equals 15 residues. Germline assignment: CDR1 SGHRS and CDR2 YFSETQ. Trimming took 3 bases from V and 4 from J, leaving 13 bases between them.

This clonotype was recorded a few times. The chain is built from TRBV18 and TRBJ2-7; D perhaps matches TRBD1 (5 bases). Trimming pared 2 bases from V and 2 bases from J, leaving 7 bases between. The CDR3 has 13 residues. In germline, CDR1 is KGHSH, CDR2 LQKENI. The DNA for the CDR3 is TGTGCCAGCTCACCATGGGGCGCCTACGAGCAGTACTTC. It translates to CASSPWGAYEQYF. Full variable domain (outside the CDR3, taken from reference TRBV18 and TRBJ2-7): NAGVMQNPRHLVRRRGQEARLRCSPMKGHSHVYWYRQLPEEGLKFMVYLQKENIIDESGMPKERFSAEFPKEGPSILRIQQVVRGDSAAYFCASSPWGAYEQYFGPGTRLTVT.

The gene calls are TRBV7-9 and TRBJ2-1; 11 bases fit TRBD2. CDR3 length: 15 amino acids. J gave up 5 bases and V 4 bases, and 4 bases lay outside the gene matches. Germline values: CDR1 SEHNR, CDR2 FQNEAQ (reference sequence). CDR3 protein: CASSSGLADNNEQFF. CDR3 in DNA: TGTGCCAGCAGCTCGGGACTAGCGGATAACAATGAGCAGTTCTTC.

The V and J genes are TRBV7-9 and TRBJ2-7; 8 bases align to TRBD2. The germline gives CDR1 SEHNR, CDR2 FQNEAQ (reference sequence). This CDR3 is built from 15 residues. V lost 5 bases, J lost 3 bases, and 9 bases stayed unmatched. This CDR3 is CASSPGLGINYEQYF. Here the CDR3 DNA reads TGTGCCAGCAGCCCGGGACTAGGGATCAACTACGAGCAGTACTTC.

The chain couples TRBV29-1 to TRBJ2-3; 8 nucleotides agree with TRBD1. The length of the CDR3 is 16 residues. CDR1 is SQVTM, CDR2 ANQGSEA, per germline. V trimming: 6 bases; J trimming: 0 bases; junction bases outside the gene matches: 11. The CDR3, as DNA: TGCAGCGTCACCGGGACAGGACTTTTTAGCACAGATACGCAGTATTTT. It is translated as CSVTGTGLFSTDTQYF.

The J gene is TRBJ2-3, the V gene TRBV6-6; 10 bases are a match to TRBD1. CDR1 MNHNY and CDR2 SVGAGI come from the germline V gene (reference sequence). The CDR3 consists of 17 residues. V shed 6 bases, J shed 3 bases, and the junction held 12 bases outside the gene matches. CDR3 sequence reads: CASSTTDRGQWTDTQYF. CDR3 in DNA: TGTGCCAGCAGCACCACAGACAGGGGGCAGTGGACAGATACGCAGTATTTT.

The J gene is TRBJ2-7, the V gene TRBV6-6, with a weak D call TRBD1 (6 bases). Germline CDR1 and CDR2: MNHNY and SVGAGI (reference sequence). V dropped 11 bases and J dropped 0 bases, with 17 bases sitting between them. The CDR3 is made up of 14 amino acids. Here the CDR3 DNA reads TGTGCCGTCTCCAGACAGGAAGACTCCTACGAGCAGTACTTC. It is translated as CAVSRQEDSYEQYF.

This chain links TRBV24-1 with TRBJ1-1; tentatively, D is TRBD1 (6 bases). Germline V gene lookup returns CDR1 KGHDR and CDR2 SFDVKD. V was clipped by 4 bases and J by 8 bases, with 13 bases between them. This CDR3 has 13 residues. CDR3 in DNA: TGTGCCACCAGTGACCGGGACAATAGAGAAGCTTTCTTT. Protein product: CATSDRDNREAFF.

This clonotype appeared a few times. The germline gene is not matched at one end of the junction; a read error may be the cause. This chain's CDR3 is CSARTTGTARNIQYF. The CDR3 DNA follows: TGCAGTGCCCGAACTACCGGGACTGCCAGAAACATTCAGTACTTC. This chain connects TRBV20-1 to TRBJ2-4, with D maybe TRBD2 (6 bases). The CDR3 is 15 residues long. Germline CDR1 and CDR2: DFQATT and SNEGSKA (reference sequence).

This clonotype was recorded many times. The rearrangement uses TRBV3-1 and TRBJ1-1; a weak D match, TRBD1 (6 bases). Germline V gives CDR1 LGHDT, CDR2 YNNKEL (reference sequence). V gave up 6 bases and J gave up 4 bases, with 21 bases separating them. The CDR3 has 16 residues. The CDR3 DNA reads as TGTGCCAGCAGTCCAACCCGCAGGGGCCGGGGCACTGAAGCTTTCTTT. Encoded protein: CASSPTRRGRGTEAFF.

This clonotype was seen once. The gene calls are TRBV2 and TRBJ2-6; D tentatively reads TRBD1 or TRBD2 (6 bases each). The CDR3 has 15 residues. Germline V gene sequence: CDR1 SNHLY, CDR2 FYNNEI. With 5 bases removed from V and 4 bases from J, the gap between germline ends came to 12 bases. Written as DNA, the CDR3 is TGTGCCAGCAGTCCCGACGGGGGCGGGGCCAACGTCCTGACTTTC. This translates into CASSPDGGGANVLTF.

This chain uses TRBV5-4 with TRBJ1-2; TRBD1 agrees at 10 bases. The V segment lost 3 bases and the J segment 2 bases; nucleotides outside the gene matches: 4. This CDR3 has 15 residues. CDR1 is SGHNT, CDR2 YYREEE, per germline (reference sequence). The DNA for the CDR3 is TGTGCCAGCAGCTCCGACAGGGGGCGGAACTATGGCTACACCTTC. This sequence encodes CASSSDRGRNYGYTF.

This clonotype has at least ten counts. The rearrangement joins TRBV14 to TRBJ1-1; no definite D call. Germline V gene sequence: CDR1 SGHDN, CDR2 FVKESK. The CDR3 extends over 13 amino acids. V was trimmed by 3 bases and J by 1 base, leaving 6 bases between them. The CDR3 nucleotides read TGTGCCAGCAGCCAGTGGGGGAACACTGAAGCTTTCTTT. It yields the protein CASSQWGNTEAFF.

This clonotype was counted a single time. The V gene is TRBV5-1, the J gene TRBJ2-7; D is ambiguous. The CDR3 loop spans 13 amino acids. Germline CDR1 SGHRS, CDR2 YFSETQ. Trimming removed 5 bases at V and 1 base at J, with 10 bases between. DNA for the CDR3: TGCGCCAGCAGGGGCAGTTCATCCTACGAGCAGTACTTC. Translation: CASRGSSSYEQYF.

The chain links TRBV6-6 to TRBJ1-5, with D maybe TRBD1 (5 bases). V lost 0 bases and J lost 5, with 17 bases in between. Per germline, CDR1 MNHNY and CDR2 SVGAGI (reference sequence). The CDR3 consists of 17 residues. The CDR3 sequence is CASSYSSWGGVDQPQHF. CDR3 coding DNA: TGTGCCAGCAGTTACTCGAGTTGGGGGGGAGTGGATCAGCCCCAGCATTTT.

CDR3 nucleotide sequence: TGTGCCTGGAGTGCGGCAGGGGTTCAGCCCCAGCATTTT. It encodes CAWSAAGVQPQHF. This rearrangement joins TRBV30 to TRBJ1-5; D might be TRBD1 (6 bases). There are 13 residues in the CDR3. The germline V and J ends were trimmed by 1 base and 6 bases, with 10 bases remaining between them. Per the germline V gene, CDR1 is GTSNPN and CDR2 is SVGIG (reference sequence).

V and J are TRBV25-1 and TRBJ2-3, with 12 bases aligning to TRBD2. Germline lookup yields CDR1 MGHDK and CDR2 SYGVNS. The CDR3 covers 16 residues. The ends lost 7 bases at V and 0 bases at J; junction bases unmatched: 5. The CDR3 sequence: CASTGLAGPSTDTQYF. The DNA of the CDR3 is TGTGCCAGCACTGGACTAGCGGGGCCTAGCACAGATACGCAGTATTTT.

J is TRBJ2-3 and V is TRBV15; 8 positions agree with TRBD2. This CDR3 is built from 16 residues. Losses at the gene ends were 1 base for V and 2 bases for J; bases not matched to a gene: 5. CDR1 and CDR2 from the germline V gene are LNHNV and YYDKDF (reference sequence). The CDR3 spells CATSRVSGGLTDTQYF. In DNA form, the CDR3 reads TGTGCCACCAGCAGAGTTTCGGGGGGGCTCACAGATACGCAGTATTTT.

The table lists this clonotype with a few counts. A single base separates this from a much larger clone, so it may be a read error. The chain couples TRBV7-2 to TRBJ1-6; D is ambiguous. The V end was cut by 3 bases, the J end by 6 bases, with 0 bases between. The CDR3 consists of 11 residues. The germline V gene has CDR1 SGHTA and CDR2 FQGNSA. In DNA, the CDR3 is TGTGCCAGCAGCTTTAATTCACCCCTCCACTTT. This encodes CASSFNSPLHF.

This clonotype was counted only a few times. This chain links TRBV11-3 with TRBJ2-7; TRBD2 is a possible D gene (5 bases). This CDR3 has 15 residues. V lost 1 base, J lost 0 bases, and 10 bases lay in between. Looked up from germline, CDR1 is SGHNT and CDR2 is YENEEA. The CDR3, as DNA: TGTGCCAGCAGCTTAGCCAGGACTCCCTCCTACGAGCAGTACTTC. It translates to CASSLARTPSYEQYF.

J is TRBJ1-2 and V is TRBV6-1; perhaps TRBD1 as D (6 bases). Germline-derived CDR1 and CDR2 are MNHNS and SASEGT. Trimming stripped 1 base from V and 6 bases from J, with 9 bases between. The CDR3 covers 13 residues. The CDR3 DNA reads as TGTGCCAGCAGTGAAGGGGGGCAGGATGGCTACACCTTC. Residues: CASSEGGQDGYTF.

The chain links TRBV29-1 to TRBJ1-1; D is unclear. The CDR3 extends over 13 amino acids. Germline V gene lookup returns CDR1 SQVTM and CDR2 ANQGSEA. Trimming removed 3 bases from V and 4 bases from J, with 12 bases in between. CDR3 protein: CSVDPGGSTEAFF. In DNA form, the CDR3 reads TGCAGCGTTGACCCAGGTGGAAGCACTGAAGCTTTCTTT.

The chain employs TRBV24-1 and TRBJ1-1; tentatively, D is TRBD1 (5 bases). V gave up 5 bases and J gave up 3 bases, with 12 bases separating them. CDR3 length: 14 amino acids. Germline V gives CDR1 KGHDR, CDR2 SFDVKD. DNA for the CDR3: TGTGCCACCAGTGGGGGGACCTTGGACACTGAAGCTTTCTTT. Protein product: CATSGGTLDTEAFF.

V is TRBV18 and J is TRBJ2-1; 11 positions agree with TRBD2. CDR3 length equals 18 residues. Germline loops: CDR1 KGHSH, CDR2 LQKENI. Germline trimming cut 3 bases from V and 9 bases from J; bases unmatched to any gene: 16. DNA of the CDR3: TGTGCCAGCTCACCGAGAACAGTGACTACTAGCGGGAGCCGTGAGCAGTTCTTC. The encoded protein is CASSPRTVTTSGSREQFF.

The chain has TRBV7-9 and TRBJ1-2, with D unclear. V shed 5 bases and J shed 4 bases, with 17 bases lying between them. From germline, CDR1 is SEHNR and CDR2 FQNEAQ (reference sequence). The CDR3 is 15 amino acids. The CDR3 reads CASSPFEGSGYGYTF. DNA of the CDR3: TGTGCCAGCAGCCCCTTTGAGGGATCGGGCTATGGCTACACCTTC.

This chain links TRBV12-3 or TRBV12-4 with TRBJ1-2; TRBD1 matches 10 bases. After removal of 6 bases from V and 5 bases from J, the junction contained 3 bases not matched to a gene. This CDR3 has 13 amino acids. Here the CDR3 reads CASSRQGAYGYTF. DNA of the CDR3: TGTGCCAGCAGCCGACAGGGGGCATATGGCTACACCTTC.